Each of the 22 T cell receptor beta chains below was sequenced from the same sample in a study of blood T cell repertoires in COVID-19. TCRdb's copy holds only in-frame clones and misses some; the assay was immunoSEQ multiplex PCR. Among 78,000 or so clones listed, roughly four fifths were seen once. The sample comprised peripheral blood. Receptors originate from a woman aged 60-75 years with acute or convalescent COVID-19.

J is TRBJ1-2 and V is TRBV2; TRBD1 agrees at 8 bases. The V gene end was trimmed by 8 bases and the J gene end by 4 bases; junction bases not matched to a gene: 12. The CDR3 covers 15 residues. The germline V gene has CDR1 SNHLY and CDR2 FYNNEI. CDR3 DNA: TGTGCCAGCGGGGGACAGGAGATTACGAGCTATGGCTACACCTTC. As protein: CASGGQEITSYGYTF.

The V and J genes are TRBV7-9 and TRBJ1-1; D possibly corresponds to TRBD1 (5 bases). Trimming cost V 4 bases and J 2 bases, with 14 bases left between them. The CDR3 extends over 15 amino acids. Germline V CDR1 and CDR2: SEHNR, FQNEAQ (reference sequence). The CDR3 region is CASSWPGLTNTEAFF. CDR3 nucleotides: TGTGCCAGCAGCTGGCCGGGACTGACTAACACTGAAGCTTTCTTT. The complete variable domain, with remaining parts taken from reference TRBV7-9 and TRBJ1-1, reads DTGVSQNPRHKITKRGQNVTFRCDPISEHNRLYWYRQTLGQGPEFLTYFQNEAQLEKSRLLSDRFSAERPKGSFSTLEIQRTEQGDSAMYLCASSWPGLTNTEAFFGQGTRLTVV.

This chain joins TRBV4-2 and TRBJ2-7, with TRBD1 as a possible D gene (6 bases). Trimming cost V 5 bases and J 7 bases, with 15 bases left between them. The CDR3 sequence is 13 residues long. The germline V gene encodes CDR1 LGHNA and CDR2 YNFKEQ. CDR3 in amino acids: CASSSGEVGEQYF. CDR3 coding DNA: TGTGCCAGCAGCTCAGGGGAAGTAGGAGAGCAGTACTTC.

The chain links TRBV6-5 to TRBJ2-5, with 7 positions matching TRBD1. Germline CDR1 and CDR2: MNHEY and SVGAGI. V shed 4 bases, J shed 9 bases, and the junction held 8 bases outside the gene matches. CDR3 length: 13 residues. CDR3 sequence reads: CASSSPGQPSQYF. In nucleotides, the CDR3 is TGTGCCAGCAGTTCCCCGGGACAGCCTTCCCAGTACTTC.

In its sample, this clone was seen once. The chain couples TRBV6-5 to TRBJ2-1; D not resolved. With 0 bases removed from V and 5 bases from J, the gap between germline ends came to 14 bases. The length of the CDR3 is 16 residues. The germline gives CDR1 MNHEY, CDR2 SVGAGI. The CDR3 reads CASSYSHQRKDNEQFF. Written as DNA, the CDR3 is TGTGCCAGCAGTTACTCGCATCAGCGTAAGGACAATGAGCAGTTCTTC.

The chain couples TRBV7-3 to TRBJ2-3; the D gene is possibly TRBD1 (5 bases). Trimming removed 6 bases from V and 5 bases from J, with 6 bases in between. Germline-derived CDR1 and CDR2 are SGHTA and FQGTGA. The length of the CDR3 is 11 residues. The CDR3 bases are TGTGCCAGCAGTAGGGGAGATACGCAGTATTTT. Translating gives CASSRGDTQYF.

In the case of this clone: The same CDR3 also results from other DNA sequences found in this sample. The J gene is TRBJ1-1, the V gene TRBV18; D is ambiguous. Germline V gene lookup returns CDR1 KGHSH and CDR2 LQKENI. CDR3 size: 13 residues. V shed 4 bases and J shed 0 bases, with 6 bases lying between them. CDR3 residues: CASSLGLNTEAFF. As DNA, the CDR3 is TGTGCCAGCTCACTCGGTTTGAACACTGAAGCTTTCTTT.

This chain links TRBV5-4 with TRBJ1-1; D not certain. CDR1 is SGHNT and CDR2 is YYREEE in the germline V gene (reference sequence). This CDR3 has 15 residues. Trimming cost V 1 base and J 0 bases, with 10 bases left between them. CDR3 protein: CASSLIRGLNTEAFF. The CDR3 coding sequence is TGTGCCAGCAGCTTGATAAGAGGATTGAACACTGAAGCTTTCTTT.

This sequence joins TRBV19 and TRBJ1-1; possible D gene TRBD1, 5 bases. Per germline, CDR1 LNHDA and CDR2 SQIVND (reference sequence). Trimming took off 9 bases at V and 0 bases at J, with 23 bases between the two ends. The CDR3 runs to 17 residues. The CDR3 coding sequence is TGTGCCAGCATTGGGCCTTCCTGGGGGGTCATGAACACTGAAGCTTTCTTT. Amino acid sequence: CASIGPSWGVMNTEAFF.

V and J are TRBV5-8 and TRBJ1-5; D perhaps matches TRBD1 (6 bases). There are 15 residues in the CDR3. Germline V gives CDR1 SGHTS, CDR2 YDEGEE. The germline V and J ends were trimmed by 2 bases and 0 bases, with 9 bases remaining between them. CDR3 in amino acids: CASSLQGFSNQPQHF. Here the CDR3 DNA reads TGTGCCAGCAGCTTACAGGGATTTAGCAATCAGCCCCAGCATTTT.

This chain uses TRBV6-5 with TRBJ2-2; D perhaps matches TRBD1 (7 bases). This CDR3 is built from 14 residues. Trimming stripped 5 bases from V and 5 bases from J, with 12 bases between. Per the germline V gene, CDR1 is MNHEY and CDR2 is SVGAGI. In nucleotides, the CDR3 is TGTGCCAGCAGTATGCAGGGGGGTACCGGGGAGCTGTTTTTT. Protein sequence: CASSMQGGTGELFF.

For the CDR3, the DNA is TGTGCCAGCAGTGAATACTCAGGGTTGGAGACCCAGTACTTC. Translating it yields CASSEYSGLETQYF. The chain uses TRBV25-1 and TRBJ2-5; weak D call: TRBD1 (5 bases). V lost 0 bases and J lost 5, with 10 bases in between. Germline V gene data show CDR1 as MGHDK and CDR2 as SYGVNS. The CDR3 length is 14 residues.

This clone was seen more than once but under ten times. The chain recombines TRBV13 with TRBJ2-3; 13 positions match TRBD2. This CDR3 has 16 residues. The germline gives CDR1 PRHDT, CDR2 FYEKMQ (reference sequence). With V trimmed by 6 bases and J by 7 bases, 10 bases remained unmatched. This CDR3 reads CASSRELAGGPNTQYF. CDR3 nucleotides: TGTGCCAGCAGTCGAGAACTAGCGGGGGGGCCTAATACGCAGTATTTT.

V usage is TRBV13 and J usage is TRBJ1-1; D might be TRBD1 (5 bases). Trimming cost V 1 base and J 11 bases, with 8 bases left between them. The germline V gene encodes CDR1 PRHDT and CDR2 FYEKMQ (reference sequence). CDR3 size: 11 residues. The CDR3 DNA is TGTGCCAGCAGCTTAGAGCACAGGGCTTTCTTT. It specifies CASSLEHRAFF.

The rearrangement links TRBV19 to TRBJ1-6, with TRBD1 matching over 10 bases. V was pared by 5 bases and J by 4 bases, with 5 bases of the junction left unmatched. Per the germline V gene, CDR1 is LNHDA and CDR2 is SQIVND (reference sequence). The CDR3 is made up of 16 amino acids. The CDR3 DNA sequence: TGTGCCAGTAGTTCGGACAGGGGGGCTTATAATTCACCCCTCCACTTT. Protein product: CASSSDRGAYNSPLHF.

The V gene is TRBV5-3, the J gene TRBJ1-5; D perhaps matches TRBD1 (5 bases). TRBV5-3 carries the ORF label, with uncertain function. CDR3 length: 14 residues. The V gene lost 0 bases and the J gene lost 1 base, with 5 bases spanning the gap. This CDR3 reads CARSLGQSNQPQHF. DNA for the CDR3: TGTGCCAGAAGCTTGGGACAGAGCAATCAGCCCCAGCATTTT.

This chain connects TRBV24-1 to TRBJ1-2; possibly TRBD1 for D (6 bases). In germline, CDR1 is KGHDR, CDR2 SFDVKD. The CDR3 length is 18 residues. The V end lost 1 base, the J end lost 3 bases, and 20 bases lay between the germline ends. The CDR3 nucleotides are TGTGCCACCAGTGATTTTGACGGAACAGGGATAGGTCACTATGGCTACACCTTC. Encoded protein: CATSDFDGTGIGHYGYTF.

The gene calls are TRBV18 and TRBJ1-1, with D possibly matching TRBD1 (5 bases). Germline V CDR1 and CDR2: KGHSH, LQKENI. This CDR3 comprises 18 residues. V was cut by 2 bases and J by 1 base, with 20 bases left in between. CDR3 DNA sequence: TGTGCCAGCTCACCATTCATTCTAGGGGCAAGGGGGAACACTGAAGCTTTCTTT. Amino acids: CASSPFILGARGNTEAFF.

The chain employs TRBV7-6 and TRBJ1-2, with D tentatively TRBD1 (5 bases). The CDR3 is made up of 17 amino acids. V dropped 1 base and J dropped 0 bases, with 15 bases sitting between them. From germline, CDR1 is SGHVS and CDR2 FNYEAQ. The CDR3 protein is CASSLGGGTPANYGYTF. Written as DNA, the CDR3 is TGTGCCAGCAGCTTAGGGGGGGGGACTCCAGCTAACTATGGCTACACCTTC.

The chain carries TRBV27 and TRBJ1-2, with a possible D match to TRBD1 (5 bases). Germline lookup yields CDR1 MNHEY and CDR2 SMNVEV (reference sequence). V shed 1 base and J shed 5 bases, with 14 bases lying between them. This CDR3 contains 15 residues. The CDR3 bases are TGTGCCAGCAGTTTATGGGCAGACAGTCAATATGGCTACACCTTC. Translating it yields CASSLWADSQYGYTF.

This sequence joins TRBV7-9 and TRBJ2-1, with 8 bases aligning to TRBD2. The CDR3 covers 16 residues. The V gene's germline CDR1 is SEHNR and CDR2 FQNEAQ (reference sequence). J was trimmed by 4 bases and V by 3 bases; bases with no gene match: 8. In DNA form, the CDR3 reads TGTGCCAGCAGCTTTAGCGGGGACCCCATATACAATGAGCAGTTCTTC. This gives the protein CASSFSGDPIYNEQFF.

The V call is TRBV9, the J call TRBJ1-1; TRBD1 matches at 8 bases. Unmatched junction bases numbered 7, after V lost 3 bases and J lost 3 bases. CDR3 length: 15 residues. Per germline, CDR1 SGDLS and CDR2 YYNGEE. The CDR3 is CASSARGPRDTEAFF. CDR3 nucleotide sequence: TGTGCCAGCAGCGCCAGGGGGCCTAGGGACACTGAAGCTTTCTTT.